This T cell receptor (beta chain) is drawn from a study of T cell responses to AZD1222 COVID-19 vaccine (dated by TCRdb to the early 2020s). As for the study more broadly: AZD1222 recipients given second doses at about 4 weeks or at about 12 weeks were pooled, since spike-specific TCR depth and breadth were not found to differ between the two schedules. TCR sequencing covered about 230 trial participants: approximately 200 given two doses of AZD1222 and approximately 26 given two doses of MenACWY control vaccine. Enrollment into the trials was organized by age into subgroups of 18-55, 56-69 and 70-plus years, and those subgroups contained approximately 150, 30 and 60 TCR-sequenced participants, respectively. Broad study findings and their caveats: CD4 TCRs associated with the vaccine covered the entire spike protein, and the dominant responses were in regions 160-218 and 743-854. Because no day 14 peak-response samples were available, the repertoires could be characterized only after the peak T cell response. Participants were mostly white British, with more females than males. The authors suggested clonal diversity may have been underestimated. Nearly half of unique spike-specific TCRs reportedly recognized epitopes outside regions mutated in the B.1.351 and B.1.1.7 variants. In the small 56-69-year group, the increase in depth fell short of significance, most likely because of low power. Conclusions about previously exposed vaccinees were limited because only a handful of AZD1222 recipients were SARS-CoV-2 seropositive at baseline. After two AZD1222 doses, both the breadth and the depth of spike-specific TCRs were significantly higher than at day 0 and than in MenACWY recipients.

This specimen's time point label, interpreted: baseline before first vaccination. The vaccinee samples were drawn from two UK trials, COV001 and COV002, one of which was a single-blind randomized controlled phase 2/3 trial testing AZD1222 (ChAdOx1 nCoV-19) in healthy adults. Trial participant PBMC samples were collected at day 0 and day 28 after the second dose for TCRbeta chain sequencing. The CDR3 regions of human TCRbeta chains were subjected to immunosequencing. The source study handled its data this way. TCRs in the repertoires were compared against a reference library of SARS-CoV-2-specific TCRs that had been generated with the MIRA antigen-specificity platform. Breadth meant the fraction of unique TCRs that were SARS-CoV-2-associated, whereas depth meant the fraction of total T cells that were SARS-CoV-2-associated. Using the MIRA data, every spike-specific TCR was mapped to the spike region that the TCR reacted to and assigned to either a CD4 or a CD8 class. Log10-transformed breadth and depth values were compared by one-way ANOVA with Sidak's multiple comparisons tests. This immuneACCESS table, as held by TCRdb, lists in-frame sequences with V and J called but not all clones. Of the missing ones, under half trace to an unresolved V gene in checked studies; the others have no known cause. V and J calls and clone size follow that table, whereas D and trimming were derived from the DNA. This sample holds under 150,000 clones; 90% were observed only once. The ten biggest clones cover roughly 7.8% of the sample.

Reading from cysteine to phenylalanine, the CDR3 counts 15 amino acids. Only the CDR3 DNA stays, 45 bases, in frame from base 1. Trimming takes 4 bases off V and 6 bases off J; junction bases not matched to a gene: 6. CDR1 and CDR2 were assigned from the germline V gene as MDHEN and SYDVKM. Worth noting for this clone: Its cognate antigen has yet to be identified. No base-level quality is on record; no much larger clone is a single base apart.

Material: peripheral blood, obtained on day 0 of AZD1222 vaccination. The receptor's source is an adult in good health. This chain is built from TRBV28 and TRBJ1-5, with 10 central nucleotides matching TRBD1. In nucleotides, the sequence is TGTGCCAGCAGTTCGGGACAGGGGTTTCGTCAGCCCCAGCATTTT. It codes for CASSSGQGFRQPQHF.